These 23 T cell receptor beta chains share one sample of origin, sequenced in a study of identical twins. TCRdb re-analysed the 5' RACE reads in MiXCR, keeping a single row per CDR3 protein. The sample has 400,000 to 500,000 distinct CDR3 sequences; 14% are singletons. These same data were also listed under a study on yellow fever vaccine responses in identical twins.

The sequencing sample was made of CD4+ T cells sorted from blood. The receptors were gathered from a young woman in good health.

This clonotype was observed a few times. The chain links TRBV5-1 to TRBJ2-3; D might be TRBD1 (6 bases). This CDR3 is built from 16 residues. Trimming took off 3 bases at V and 2 bases at J, with 16 bases between the two ends. CDR1 and CDR2 (germline): SGHRS, YFSETQ. The CDR3 region has the DNA TGCGCCAGCAGCTGGGACAAGACCTCTTACACAGATACGCAGTATTTT. Translation: CASSWDKTSYTDTQYF.

A few counts support this clonotype. The CDR3 protein is CASSLFAGTPYEQYF. The CDR3 nucleotides are TGCGCCAGCAGCTTGTTCGCAGGGACCCCCTACGAGCAGTACTTC. J is TRBJ2-7 and V is TRBV5-1; either TRBD1 or TRBD2 may supply D (5 bases each). Germline CDR1 SGHRS, CDR2 YFSETQ. Trimming removed 1 base at V and 2 bases at J, with 13 bases between. This CDR3 has 15 amino acids.

This clonotype occurred once. The chain recombines TRBV9 with TRBJ2-7; D might be TRBD1 (6 bases). Trimming took 1 base from V and 5 from J, leaving 16 bases between them. Germline loops: CDR1 SGDLS, CDR2 YYNGEE. The CDR3 runs 15 residues. The CDR3 DNA follows: TGTGCCAGCAGCGTACTCAGCACAGGGCGGCACGAGCAGTACTTC. Translated, it gives CASSVLSTGRHEQYF.

The V gene is TRBV6-6, the J gene TRBJ2-2, with D unresolved. Germline lookup yields CDR1 MNHNY and CDR2 SVGAGI (reference sequence). This CDR3 is built from 12 residues. V lost 8 bases to trimming and J lost 4 bases, with 8 bases between them. This chain's CDR3 is CASSDGTGELFF. The CDR3 nucleotides are TGTGCCAGCTCGGACGGCACCGGGGAGCTGTTTTTT.

This clonotype came up a few times. The chain has TRBV28 and TRBJ2-7; a possible D gene is TRBD2 (5 bases). This CDR3 has 13 residues. The germline V gene encodes CDR1 MDHEN and CDR2 SYDVKM. V dropped 4 bases and J dropped 8 bases, with 15 bases sitting between them. The CDR3 spells CASSSEADSKQYF. The CDR3, as DNA: TGTGCCAGCAGTTCAGAAGCGGATTCGAAGCAGTACTTC.

The chain uses TRBV29-1 and TRBJ1-4; unclear D gene. The CDR3 loop spans 13 amino acids. The germline CDR1 and CDR2 sequences are SQVTM and ANQGSEA. Trimming removed 4 bases from V and 7 bases from J, with 13 bases in between. Here the CDR3 reads CSVAPVLGEKLFF. CDR3 nucleotide sequence: TGCAGCGTTGCCCCTGTGTTGGGTGAAAAACTGTTTTTT.

This clonotype appeared many times. The chain couples TRBV28 to TRBJ1-5, with D possibly TRBD1 on 6 matching bases. V dropped 5 bases and J dropped 1 base, with 12 bases sitting between them. The CDR3 has 15 residues. Germline V gene sequence: CDR1 MDHEN, CDR2 SYDVKM. In nucleotides, the CDR3 is TGTGCCAGCAGTCTGGCAGGGGCCAGCAATCAGCCCCAGCATTTT. Translated, it gives CASSLAGASNQPQHF.

This clonotype was observed a handful of times. The rearrangement joins TRBV24-1 to TRBJ2-2; 9 bases line up with TRBD1. The ends lost 5 bases at V and 5 bases at J; junction bases unmatched: 8. CDR3 size: 16 residues. Germline V gene lookup returns CDR1 KGHDR and CDR2 SFDVKD. The DNA for the CDR3 is TGTGCCACCAGTGTCACCGGGACAGGGTTTACCGGGGAGCTGTTTTTT. Its translation: CATSVTGTGFTGELFF.

The chain recombines TRBV5-1 with TRBJ1-2, with TRBD1 as a possible D gene (6 bases). This CDR3 region has 14 residues. Trimming left V 4 bases short and J 3 bases short, with 13 bases between. In germline, CDR1 is SGHRS, CDR2 YFSETQ. The CDR3 reads CASSTAGEDYGYTF. The CDR3 DNA sequence: TGCGCCAGCAGCACCGCAGGGGAGGACTATGGCTACACCTTC. Filled out from reference TRBV5-1 and TRBJ1-2, the complete variable domain reads KAGVTQTPRYLIKTRGQQVTLSCSPISGHRSVSWYQQTPGQGLQFLFEYFSETQRNKGNFPGRFSGRQFSNSRSEMNVSTLELGDSALYLCASSTAGEDYGYTFGSGTRLTVV.

This clonotype was seen repeatedly, ten times or more. The rearrangement joins TRBV5-1 to TRBJ2-2; D remains ambiguous. V lost 3 bases, J lost 0 bases, and 3 bases lay in between. The CDR3 spans 13 residues. Germline CDR1 is SGHRS and CDR2 is YFSETQ. Here the CDR3 reads CASSYTNTGELFF. CDR3 nucleotide sequence: TGCGCCAGCAGCTATACGAACACCGGGGAGCTGTTTTTT.

The J gene is TRBJ2-4, the V gene TRBV28; D assignment may be TRBD1 or TRBD2 (5 bases each). Germline V gives CDR1 MDHEN, CDR2 SYDVKM. The CDR3 runs 13 residues. Trimming took off 7 bases at V and 7 bases at J, with 14 bases between the two ends. The CDR3 loop is CASTTGPVNIQYF. The CDR3 DNA reads TGTGCCAGCACCACGGGACCAGTGAACATTCAGTACTTC.

The J gene is TRBJ2-7, the V gene TRBV27; unclear D gene. The V and J ends lost 8 bases and 5 bases respectively, with 16 bases between them. The CDR3 spans 13 residues. The V gene's germline CDR1 is MNHEY and CDR2 SMNVEV (reference sequence). The DNA for the CDR3 is TGTGCCAGCCAAAACATGCTATCGCACGAGCAGTACTTC. Amino acids: CASQNMLSHEQYF.

This chain joins TRBV7-9 and TRBJ2-3, with TRBD1 identical over 7 bases. CDR1 and CDR2 (germline): SEHNR, FQNEAQ (reference sequence). After removal of 5 bases from V and 0 bases from J, the junction contained 5 bases not matched to a gene. The CDR3 is 15 amino acids. The chain's CDR3 is CASSRDSTSTDTQYF. CDR3 nucleotide sequence: TGTGCCAGCAGCCGGGACAGCACTAGCACAGATACGCAGTATTTT.

At least ten counts were recorded for this clonotype. The chain uses TRBV29-1 and TRBJ1-1; weak D call: TRBD1 (5 bases). Germline-derived CDR1 and CDR2 are SQVTM and ANQGSEA. The CDR3 sequence is 11 residues long. The germline V and J ends were trimmed by 7 bases and 1 base, with 7 bases remaining between them. As DNA, the CDR3 is TGCAGCGCTACAGGGAACACTGAAGCTTTCTTT. Protein sequence: CSATGNTEAFF.

This clonotype was counted at least ten times. V gene TRBV12-3 or TRBV12-4 combines with J gene TRBJ2-2; 7 bases are a match to TRBD2. CDR3 length equals 15 residues. With V trimmed by 2 bases and J by 7 bases, 7 bases remained unmatched. CDR3 nucleotide sequence: TGTGCCAGCAGTTTATCTGGCGGGAGTAGCGGGGAGCTGTTTTTT. This codes for CASSLSGGSSGELFF.

This clonotype was recorded many times. V gene TRBV3-1 combines with J gene TRBJ2-3, with a weak D call TRBD2 (5 bases). The CDR3 extends over 13 amino acids. CDR1 LGHDT and CDR2 YNNKEL come from the germline V gene (reference sequence). The germline V and J ends were trimmed by 4 bases and 2 bases, with 7 bases remaining between them. This CDR3 reads CASSPDFTDTQYF. CDR3 sequence (DNA): TGTGCCAGCAGCCCGGACTTCACAGATACGCAGTATTTT.

The gene calls are TRBV28 and TRBJ1-2; D is uncertain. The length of the CDR3 is 12 residues. V lost 4 bases to trimming and J lost 8 bases, with 11 bases between them. Germline-derived CDR1 and CDR2 are MDHEN and SYDVKM. CDR3 in DNA: TGTGCCAGCAGTTCGATCTCAGAGGGCTACACCTTC. It is translated as CASSSISEGYTF.

There are a few counts of this clonotype. The chain has TRBV7-9 and TRBJ2-7, with TRBD1 matching over 9 bases. CDR1 is SEHNR, CDR2 FQNEAQ, per germline (reference sequence). V was pared by 4 bases and J by 5 bases, with 12 bases of the junction left unmatched. The CDR3 totals 16 residues. This CDR3 is CASSYLNTGGHHEQYF. The CDR3 bases are TGTGCCAGCAGCTACCTGAACACAGGGGGCCACCACGAGCAGTACTTC.

This clonotype was seen more than once but under ten times. V usage is TRBV24-1 and J usage is TRBJ2-5; TRBD1 agrees at 10 bases. V was clipped by 7 bases and J by 4 bases; unmatched bases: 5. Germline V gene sequence: CDR1 KGHDR, CDR2 SFDVKD. There are 14 residues in the CDR3. The CDR3 protein is CATRGTGDSETQYF. The CDR3 coding sequence is TGTGCCACCAGAGGGACAGGGGATTCAGAGACCCAGTACTTC.

The V and J genes are TRBV11-2 and TRBJ2-5; TRBD2 matches at 9 bases. V dropped 5 bases and J dropped 9; count of bases not matched to a gene: 7. CDR1 is SGHAT, CDR2 FQNNGV, per germline. The length of the CDR3 is 13 residues. The CDR3 is CASSPVAGAPQYF. Here the CDR3 DNA reads TGTGCCAGCAGCCCCGTAGCGGGAGCGCCCCAGTACTTC.

The chain recombines TRBV11-2 with TRBJ2-2, with unresolved D. This CDR3 is built from 14 residues. Trimming took off 5 bases at V and 4 bases at J, with 11 bases between the two ends. Germline-derived CDR1 and CDR2 are SGHAT and FQNNGV. The CDR3 nucleotides read TGTGCCAGCAGCACCCGTCGCGTCACCGGGGAGCTGTTTTTT. This translates into CASSTRRVTGELFF.

This clonotype turned up a few times. The junction departs from germline at one end; a sequencing error may be responsible. This chain joins TRBV7-7 and TRBJ1-5; TRBD1 aligns across 7 bases. Looked up from germline, CDR1 is SSHAT and CDR2 is FNYEAQ (reference sequence). The CDR3 runs to 17 residues. The CDR3 nucleotides read TGTGCTAGCAGCTTGGCACAGGGGAGGGTTGGCAATCAGCCCCAGCATTTT. Amino acid sequence: CASSLAQGRVGNQPQHF.

The chain couples TRBV18 to TRBJ2-4; 10 bases align to TRBD2. Germline values: CDR1 KGHSH, CDR2 LQKENI. This CDR3 has 16 residues. The V gene end was trimmed by 5 bases and the J gene end by 3 bases; junction bases not matched to a gene: 7. The CDR3 spells CASSTSLAGGKNIQYF. CDR3 coding DNA: TGTGCCAGCTCAACTAGCTTAGCGGGAGGCAAAAACATTCAGTACTTC.